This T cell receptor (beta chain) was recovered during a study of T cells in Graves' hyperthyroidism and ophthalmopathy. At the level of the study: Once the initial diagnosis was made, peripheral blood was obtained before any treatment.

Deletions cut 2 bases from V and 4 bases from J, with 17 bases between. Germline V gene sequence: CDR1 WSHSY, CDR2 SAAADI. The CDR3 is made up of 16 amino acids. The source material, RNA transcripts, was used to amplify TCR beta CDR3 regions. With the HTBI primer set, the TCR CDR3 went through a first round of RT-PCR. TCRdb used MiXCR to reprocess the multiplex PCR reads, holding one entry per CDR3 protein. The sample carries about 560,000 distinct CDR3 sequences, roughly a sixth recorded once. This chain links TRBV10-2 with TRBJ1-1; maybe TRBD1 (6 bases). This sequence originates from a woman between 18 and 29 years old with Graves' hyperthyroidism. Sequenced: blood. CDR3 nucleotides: TGCGCCAGCAGTGAGCGCAGGGGCGCTGTAGGCACTGAAGCTTTCTTT. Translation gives CASSERRGAVGTEAFF.